This T cell receptor beta chain was captured by sequencing in a study of cytomegalovirus exposure and HLA in healthy donors. Whole-study findings and limits: Earlier analysis found most TCR beta V segments productive about 87% or about 30% of the time.

Use of 60 Vbeta and 13 Jbeta primers characterized the PCR. Clones were sequenced by immunoSEQ multiplex PCR, and TCRdb holds only the in-frame ones, with some missing. This table has about 160,000 clones, 75% to 90% appearing once. This clone has a single count. Antigen: not known. Germline CDR1 LNHDA, CDR2 SQIVND (reference sequence). The CDR3 loop spans 18 amino acids. Trimming left V 3 bases short and J 3 bases short, with 23 bases between. The chain is built from TRBV19 and TRBJ1-2; tentative D call: TRBD1 (6 bases). The source of this sequence is a human donor in good health. The source material was PBMCs. The chain's CDR3 is CASSMAPRGGIVDYGYTF. The DNA for the CDR3 is TGTGCCAGTAGTATGGCCCCACGAGGGGGAATTGTCGACTATGGCTACACCTTC. The whole variable domain, filled in from reference TRBV19 and TRBJ1-2, reads DGGITQSPKYLFRKEGQNVTLSCEQNLNHDAMYWYRQDPGQGLRLIYYSQIVNDFQKGDIAEGYSVSREKKESFPLTVTSAQKNPTAFYLCASSMAPRGGIVDYGYTFGSGTRLTVV.